One sample yielded the 7 T cell receptor beta chains listed below, sequenced in a study of a mutant IDH1 vaccine in newly diagnosed glioma. Their antigens are not known. Time point: week 23, last vaccination. Each dose of the vaccine consisted of 300 ug of mutant IDH1 20-mer peptide, with topical imiquimod. Only in-frame clones appear in the TCRdb table, and some are missing; sequencing was by immunoSEQ multiplex PCR. The sample lists approximately 50,000 clones; 80% to 90% were seen once. The specimen comprised PBMCs, sampled from a glioma patient whose treatment included an IDH1 peptide vaccine. The source is a man aged 35-49 years with glioma.

V is TRBV7-6 and J is TRBJ1-4, with 9 nucleotides matching TRBD1. The CDR3 spans 14 residues. Germline V lookup: CDR1 SGHVS, CDR2 FNYEAQ. V gave up 5 bases and J gave up 8 bases; unmatched junction bases: 6. CDR3 in DNA: TGTGCCAGCAGCCCTGGGACAGGGAAAGAAAAACTGTTTTTT. Translating it yields CASSPGTGKEKLFF.

V and J are TRBV27 and TRBJ2-7, with 8 bases matching TRBD2. The J segment lost 0 bases and the V segment lost 5 bases, leaving 9 bases of the junction unmatched. Germline V CDR1 and CDR2: MNHEY, SMNVEV (reference sequence). This CDR3 is built from 16 residues. Here the CDR3 reads CASSKSGSLSSYEQYF. CDR3 in DNA: TGTGCCAGCAGTAAAAGCGGGAGTCTCAGCTCCTACGAGCAGTACTTC.

The chain is built from TRBV5-1 and TRBJ2-7; tentatively, D is TRBD2 (5 bases). The CDR3 spans 15 residues. Trimming left V 0 bases short and J 6 bases short, with 16 bases between. Germline assignment: CDR1 SGHRS and CDR2 YFSETQ. Written as DNA, the CDR3 is TGCGCCAGCAGCTTGGATGGGTCGGGGTTGAGCGAGCAGTACTTC. Protein sequence: CASSLDGSGLSEQYF.

V is TRBV23-1 and J is TRBJ2-7; 9 bases align to TRBD1. TRBV23-1 is reported as an ORF; its role is uncertain. V dropped 4 bases and J dropped 1; count of bases not matched to a gene: 8. The CDR3 spans 16 residues. The chain's CDR3 is CASSPWTGDGSYEQYF. The CDR3 DNA is TGCGCCAGCAGTCCGTGGACAGGGGATGGTTCCTACGAGCAGTACTTC.

The rearrangement uses TRBV5-4 and TRBJ1-1; D is ambiguous. The CDR3 is 15 amino acids. V was clipped by 4 bases and J by 4 bases, with 17 bases between them. Germline V CDR1 and CDR2: SGHNT, YYREEE (reference sequence). Here the CDR3 reads CASSPGQWETTEAFF. The CDR3 DNA sequence: TGTGCCAGCAGCCCGGGTCAGTGGGAGACCACTGAAGCTTTCTTT.

This sequence joins TRBV7-9 and TRBJ2-5; perhaps D is TRBD1 or TRBD2 (5 bases each). From germline, CDR1 is SEHNR and CDR2 FQNEAQ (reference sequence). The CDR3 has 14 amino acids. V lost 1 base, J lost 1 base, and 7 bases lay in between. The CDR3 sequence is CASSLVGPQETQYF. CDR3 coding DNA: TGTGCCAGCAGCTTAGTGGGACCCCAAGAGACCCAGTACTTC.

Notes on this clone: This same CDR3 is encoded by further DNA sequences in the sample. The rearrangement joins TRBV6-5 to TRBJ1-2; a weak D match, TRBD1 (6 bases). Germline assignment: CDR1 MNHEY and CDR2 SVGAGI. V dropped 2 bases and J dropped 2 bases, with 9 bases sitting between them. This CDR3 is 14 amino acids long. The CDR3 here is CASSYGDRNYGYTF. CDR3 bases: TGTGCCAGCAGTTACGGCGACAGGAACTATGGCTACACCTTC.